This TCR beta chain was identified during a study of a mutant IDH1 vaccine in newly diagnosed glioma. Details on this clone: The antigen is undetermined.

The data were produced by immunoSEQ multiplex PCR, yet TCRdb's version contains in-frame clones alone and is incomplete. This table holds some 87,000 clones, 70% to 90% found once. The junction had 12 bases not matched to a gene; V was cut back by 0 bases and J by 12 bases. Germline V gene data show CDR1 as LGHNA and CDR2 as YSLEER. The CDR3 extends over 16 amino acids. Time point in this sample: week 47, end of study. In the vaccine, a single dose held 300 ug of the mutant IDH1 20-mer peptide, along with topical imiquimod. Sequenced here: PBMCs, sampled from a glioma patient whose treatment included an IDH1 peptide vaccine. This sequence originates from a middle-aged man with glioma. The chain couples TRBV4-3 to TRBJ2-1, with 9 bases matching TRBD2. CDR3 loop: CASSQDSLLAGEVQFF. CDR3 in DNA: TGCGCCAGCAGCCAAGACAGTCTCTTAGCGGGAGAAGTGCAGTTCTTC.